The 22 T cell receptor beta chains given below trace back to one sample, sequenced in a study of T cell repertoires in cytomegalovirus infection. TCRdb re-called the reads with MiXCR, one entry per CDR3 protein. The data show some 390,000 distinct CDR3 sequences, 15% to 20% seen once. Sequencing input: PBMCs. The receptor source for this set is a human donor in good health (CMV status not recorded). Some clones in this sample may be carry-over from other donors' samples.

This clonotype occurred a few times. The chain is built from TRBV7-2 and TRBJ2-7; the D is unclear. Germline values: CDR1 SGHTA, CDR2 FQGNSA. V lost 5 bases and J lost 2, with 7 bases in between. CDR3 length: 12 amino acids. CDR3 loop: CASSGWAYEQYF. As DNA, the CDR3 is TGTGCCAGCAGCGGGTGGGCCTACGAGCAGTACTTC.

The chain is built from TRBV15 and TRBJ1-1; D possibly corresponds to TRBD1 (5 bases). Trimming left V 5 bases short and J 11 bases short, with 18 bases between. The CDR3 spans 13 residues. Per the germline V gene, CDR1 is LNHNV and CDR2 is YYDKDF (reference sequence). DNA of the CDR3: TGTGCCACCAGCGGGGGTTTGGGGGGTTACGCTTTCTTT. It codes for CATSGGLGGYAFF.

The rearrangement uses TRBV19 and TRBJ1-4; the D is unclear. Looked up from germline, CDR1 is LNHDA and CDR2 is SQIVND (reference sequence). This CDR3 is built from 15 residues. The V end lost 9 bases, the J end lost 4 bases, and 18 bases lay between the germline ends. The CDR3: CASAPRGSGNEKLFF. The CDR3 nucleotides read TGTGCCAGCGCGCCCCGGGGTTCGGGTAATGAAAAACTGTTTTTT.

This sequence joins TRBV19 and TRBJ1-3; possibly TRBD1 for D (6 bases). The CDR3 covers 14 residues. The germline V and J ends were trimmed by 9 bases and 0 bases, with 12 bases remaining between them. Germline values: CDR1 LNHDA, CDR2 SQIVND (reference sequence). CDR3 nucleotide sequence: TGTGCCAGCCAAGACAGGATCTCTGGAAACACCATATATTTT. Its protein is CASQDRISGNTIYF.

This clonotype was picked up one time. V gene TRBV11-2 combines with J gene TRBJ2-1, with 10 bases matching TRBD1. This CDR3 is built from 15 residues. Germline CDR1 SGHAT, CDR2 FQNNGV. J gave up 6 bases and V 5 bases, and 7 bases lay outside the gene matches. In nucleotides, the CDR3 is TGTGCCAGCAGCACCGGGACAGGGGAGAGCAATGAGCAGTTCTTC. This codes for CASSTGTGESNEQFF.

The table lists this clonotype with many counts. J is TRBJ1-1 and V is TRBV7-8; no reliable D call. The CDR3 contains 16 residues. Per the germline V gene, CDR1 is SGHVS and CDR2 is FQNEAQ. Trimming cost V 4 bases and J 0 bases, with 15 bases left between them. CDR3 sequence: CASSSSLGVVNTEAFF. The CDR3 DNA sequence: TGTGCCAGCAGCTCCAGTTTGGGAGTCGTGAACACTGAAGCTTTCTTT. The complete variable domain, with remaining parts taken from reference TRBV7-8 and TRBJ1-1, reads GAGVSQSPRYKVAKRGQDVALRCDPISGHVSLFWYQQALGQGPEFLTYFQNEAQLDKSGLPSDRFFAERPEGSVSTLKIQRTQQEDSAVYLCASSSSLGVVNTEAFFGQGTRLTVV.

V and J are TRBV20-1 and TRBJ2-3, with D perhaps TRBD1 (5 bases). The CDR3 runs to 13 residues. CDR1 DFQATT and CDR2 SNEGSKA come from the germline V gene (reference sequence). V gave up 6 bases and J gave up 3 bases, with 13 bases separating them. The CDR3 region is CSARQGLTDTQYF. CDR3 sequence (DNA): TGCAGTGCCCGCCAGGGTTTGACAGATACGCAGTATTTT.

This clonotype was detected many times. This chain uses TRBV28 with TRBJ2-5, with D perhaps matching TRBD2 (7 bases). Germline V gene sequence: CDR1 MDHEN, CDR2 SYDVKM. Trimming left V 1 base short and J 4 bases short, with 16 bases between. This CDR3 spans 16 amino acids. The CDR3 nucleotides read TGTGCCAGCAGTTTATTGGGGGGGGGGCCGAGAGAGACCCAGTACTTC. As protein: CASSLLGGGPRETQYF.

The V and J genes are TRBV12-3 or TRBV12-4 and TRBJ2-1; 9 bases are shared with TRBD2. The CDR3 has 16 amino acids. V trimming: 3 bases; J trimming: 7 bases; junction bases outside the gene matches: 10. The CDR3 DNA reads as TGTGCCAGCAGTTTCGCGTGGCGGGAGGGCGGGAATGAGCAGTTCTTC. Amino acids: CASSFAWREGGNEQFF.

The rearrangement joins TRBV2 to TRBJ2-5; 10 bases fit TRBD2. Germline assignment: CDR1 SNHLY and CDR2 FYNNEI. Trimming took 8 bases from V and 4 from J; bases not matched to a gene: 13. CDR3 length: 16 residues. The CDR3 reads CASDLIRTSGRETQYF. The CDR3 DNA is TGTGCCAGCGATCTCATCCGGACTAGCGGTAGAGAGACCCAGTACTTC.

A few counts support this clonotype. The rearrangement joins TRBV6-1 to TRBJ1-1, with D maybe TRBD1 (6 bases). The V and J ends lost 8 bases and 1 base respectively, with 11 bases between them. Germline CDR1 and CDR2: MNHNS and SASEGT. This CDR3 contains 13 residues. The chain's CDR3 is CASGWTANTEAFF. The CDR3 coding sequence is TGTGCCAGCGGGTGGACAGCGAACACTGAAGCTTTCTTT.

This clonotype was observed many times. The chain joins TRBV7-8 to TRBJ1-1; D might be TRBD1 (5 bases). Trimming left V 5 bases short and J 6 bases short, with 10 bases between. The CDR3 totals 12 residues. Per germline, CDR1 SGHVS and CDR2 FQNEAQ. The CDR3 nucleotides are TGTGCCAGCAGCCAAGGCAGGGCTGAAGCTTTCTTT. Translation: CASSQGRAEAFF.

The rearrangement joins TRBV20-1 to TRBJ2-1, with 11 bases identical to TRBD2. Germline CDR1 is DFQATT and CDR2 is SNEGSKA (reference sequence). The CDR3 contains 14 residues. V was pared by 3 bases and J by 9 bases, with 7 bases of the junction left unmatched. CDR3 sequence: CSARGVAGGIEQFF. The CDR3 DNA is TGCAGTGCTAGGGGTGTAGCGGGAGGGATTGAGCAGTTCTTC.

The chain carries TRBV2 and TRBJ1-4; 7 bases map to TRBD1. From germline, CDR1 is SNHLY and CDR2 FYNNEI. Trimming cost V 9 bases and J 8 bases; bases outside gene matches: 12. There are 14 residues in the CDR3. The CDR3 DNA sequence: TGTGCCAGGGGGACCGACAGGGTACAGGAAAAACTGTTTTTT. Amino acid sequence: CARGTDRVQEKLFF.

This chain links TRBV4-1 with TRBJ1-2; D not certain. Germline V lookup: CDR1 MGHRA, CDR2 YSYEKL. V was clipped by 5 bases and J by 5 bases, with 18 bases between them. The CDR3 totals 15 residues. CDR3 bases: TGCGCCAGCAGCTCACCGGCGGGAGGAAAGTATGGCTACACCTTC. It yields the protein CASSSPAGGKYGYTF.

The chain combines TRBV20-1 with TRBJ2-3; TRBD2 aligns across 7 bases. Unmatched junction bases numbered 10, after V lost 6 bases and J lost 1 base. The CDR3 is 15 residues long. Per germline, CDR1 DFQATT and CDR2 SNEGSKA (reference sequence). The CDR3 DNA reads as TGCAGTGCAACTTTGGGGGGGAGGCGCACAGATACGCAGTATTTT. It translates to CSATLGGRRTDTQYF.

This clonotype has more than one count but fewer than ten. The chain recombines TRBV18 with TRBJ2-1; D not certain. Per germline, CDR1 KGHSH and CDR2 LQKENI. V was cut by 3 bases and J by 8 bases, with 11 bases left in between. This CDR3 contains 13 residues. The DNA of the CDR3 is TGTGCCAGCTCACCGGGCAGTTGGGATGAGCAGTTCTTC. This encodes CASSPGSWDEQFF.

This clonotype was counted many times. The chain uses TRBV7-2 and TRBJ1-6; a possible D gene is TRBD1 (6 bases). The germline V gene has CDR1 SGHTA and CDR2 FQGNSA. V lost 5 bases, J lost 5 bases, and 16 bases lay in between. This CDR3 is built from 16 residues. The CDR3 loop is CASSPDSPLNNSPLHF. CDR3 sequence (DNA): TGTGCCAGCAGCCCGGACAGCCCTCTTAATAATTCACCCCTCCACTTT.

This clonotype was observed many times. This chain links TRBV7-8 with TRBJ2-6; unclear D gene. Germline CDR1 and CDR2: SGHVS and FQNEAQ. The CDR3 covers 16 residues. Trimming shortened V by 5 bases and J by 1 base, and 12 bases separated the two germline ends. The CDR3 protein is CASSPRRDSGANVLTF. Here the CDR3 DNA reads TGTGCCAGCAGCCCTAGGCGTGATTCTGGGGCCAACGTCCTGACTTTC.

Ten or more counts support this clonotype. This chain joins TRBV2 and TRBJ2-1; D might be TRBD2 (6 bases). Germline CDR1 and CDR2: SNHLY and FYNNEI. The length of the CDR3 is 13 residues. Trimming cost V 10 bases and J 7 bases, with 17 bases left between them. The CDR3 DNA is TGTGCCACCGGGAGAGAGACCCTTAATGAGCAGTTCTTC. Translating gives CATGRETLNEQFF.

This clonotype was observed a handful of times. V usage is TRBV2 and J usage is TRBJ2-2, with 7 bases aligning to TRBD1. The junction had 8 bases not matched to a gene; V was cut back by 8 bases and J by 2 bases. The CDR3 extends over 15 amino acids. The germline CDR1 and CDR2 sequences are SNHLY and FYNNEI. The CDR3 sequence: CASGGTVTNTGELFF. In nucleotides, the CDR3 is TGTGCCAGCGGTGGGACAGTTACAAACACCGGGGAGCTGTTTTTT.

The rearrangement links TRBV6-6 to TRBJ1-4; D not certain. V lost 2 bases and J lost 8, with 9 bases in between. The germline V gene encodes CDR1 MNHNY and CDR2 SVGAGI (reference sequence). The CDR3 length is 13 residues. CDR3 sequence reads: CASSYRADEKLFF. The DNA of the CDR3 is TGTGCCAGCAGTTACAGGGCGGACGAAAAACTGTTTTTT.